Described below is a single T cell receptor (beta chain) sequence and its context. Trimming cost V 5 bases and J 5 bases; bases outside gene matches: 7. The germline gives CDR1 LNHDA, CDR2 SQIVND (reference sequence). This CDR3 has 15 residues. This record belongs to a study of blood T cell repertoires in COVID-19. The method was immunoSEQ multiplex PCR; TCRdb's version includes in-frame clones alone and lacks a portion of them. The table lists more than 90,000 clones, around 81% of them singletons. The sequencing sample was made of peripheral blood. The J gene is TRBJ1-5, the V gene TRBV19, with 9 bases identical to TRBD1. This sequence was found in a man aged 55 to 70 with acute or convalescent COVID-19. CDR3 region: CASSPHRGQDQPQHF. In DNA, the CDR3 is TGTGCCAGTAGTCCTCACAGGGGGCAGGATCAGCCCCAGCATTTT.